There are a few counts of the clone carrying this TCR beta chain. Produced via immunoSEQ multiplex PCR; TCRdb's table is partial and in-frame only. Of about 50,000 clones in the sample, more than 55% were seen once. The data belong to a study of cytotoxic CD8 clonotypes in ibrutinib-treated CLL. The CDR3 contains 16 residues. Per the germline V gene, CDR1 is SGHAT and CDR2 is FQDESV (reference sequence). The ends lost 2 bases at V and 4 bases at J; junction bases unmatched: 8. The receptor comes from a human donor with chronic lymphocytic leukemia. The sequencing used PBMCs, collected after 24 months of ibrutinib treatment. V gene TRBV11-1 combines with J gene TRBJ2-3; 8 bases line up with TRBD2. The chain's CDR3 is CASSLSGRGAADTQYF. The CDR3 nucleotides read TGTGCCAGCAGCTTATCGGGGCGGGGGGCAGCAGATACGCAGTATTTT. The full variable domain, with the rest looked up from reference TRBV11-1 and TRBJ2-3, is EAEVAQSPRYKITEKSQAVAFWCDPISGHATLYWYRQILGQGPELLVQFQDESVVDDSQLPKDRFSAERLKGVDSTLKIQPAELGDSAMYLCASSLSGRGAADTQYFGPGTRLTVL.